The next 5 T cell receptor beta chains were all read from a single sample in a study of blood T cell repertoires in COVID-19. Assay: immunoSEQ multiplex PCR; the TCRdb copy retains only in-frame clones and omits some. The sample gives roughly 290,000 clones, 85% of which show up once; less than 4.5% is in the top ten. Sequencing input: peripheral blood. Every receptor here comes from a woman aged 50 to 60 with active or convalescent COVID-19.

This chain links TRBV15 with TRBJ1-5; tentative D call: TRBD1 (6 bases). Germline assignment: CDR1 LNHNV and CDR2 YYDKDF (reference sequence). V was clipped by 4 bases and J by 4 bases, with 14 bases between them. The CDR3 runs 15 residues. The CDR3 DNA sequence: TGTGCCACCAGCATTTTAAGGGGGAATAATCAGCCCCAGCATTTT. Translated: CATSILRGNNQPQHF.

This chain joins TRBV20-1 and TRBJ2-1, with 9 nucleotides matching TRBD2. The junction had 7 bases not matched to a gene; V was cut back by 3 bases and J by 7 bases. This CDR3 comprises 14 residues. Germline values: CDR1 DFQATT, CDR2 SNEGSKA (reference sequence). The CDR3: CSASSSGILNEQFF. CDR3 nucleotides: TGCAGTGCTAGTTCTAGCGGGATATTGAATGAGCAGTTCTTC.

The CDR3 is CASSRTANYGYTF. CDR3 coding DNA: TGTGCCAGCAGTCGAACAGCAAACTATGGCTACACCTTC. The chain joins TRBV6-5 to TRBJ1-2; D gene unclear. This CDR3 is 13 amino acids long. CDR1 and CDR2 from the germline V gene are MNHEY and SVGAGI. V was shortened by 5 bases and J by 2 bases, with 9 bases between the two germline ends.

The rearrangement links TRBV19 to TRBJ2-7; D call uncertain. Germline CDR1 is LNHDA and CDR2 is SQIVND (reference sequence). The CDR3 extends over 17 amino acids. The V gene lost 4 bases and the J gene lost 2 bases, with 21 bases spanning the gap. In DNA form, the CDR3 reads TGTGCCAGTAGTACAGACAACCGCGGCGAGGCGGCCTACGAGCAGTACTTC. This encodes CASSTDNRGEAAYEQYF.

The rearrangement joins TRBV6-4 to TRBJ1-2, with a tentative D call TRBD1 (5 bases). Germline CDR1 and CDR2: MRHNA and SNTAGT. Trimming shortened V by 4 bases and J by 4 bases, and 13 bases separated the two germline ends. The CDR3 is 14 residues long. CDR3 region: CASSVGGPGYGYTF. The CDR3 bases are TGTGCCAGCAGTGTCGGGGGACCGGGCTATGGCTACACCTTC.